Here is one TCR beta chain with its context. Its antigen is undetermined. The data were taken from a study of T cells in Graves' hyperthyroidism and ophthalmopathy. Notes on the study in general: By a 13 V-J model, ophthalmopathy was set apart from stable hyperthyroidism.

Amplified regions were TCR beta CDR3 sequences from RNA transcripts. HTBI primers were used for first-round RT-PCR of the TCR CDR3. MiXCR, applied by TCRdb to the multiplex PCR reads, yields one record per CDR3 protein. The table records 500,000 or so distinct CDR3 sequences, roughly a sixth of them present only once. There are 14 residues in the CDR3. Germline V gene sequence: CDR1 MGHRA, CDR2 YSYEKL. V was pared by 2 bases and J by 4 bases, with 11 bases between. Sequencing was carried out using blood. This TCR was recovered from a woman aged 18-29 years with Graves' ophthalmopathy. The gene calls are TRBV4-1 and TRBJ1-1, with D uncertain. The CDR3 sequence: CASSQIISGTEAFF. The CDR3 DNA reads TGCGCCAGCAGCCAAATTATTAGCGGCACTGAAGCTTTCTTT.